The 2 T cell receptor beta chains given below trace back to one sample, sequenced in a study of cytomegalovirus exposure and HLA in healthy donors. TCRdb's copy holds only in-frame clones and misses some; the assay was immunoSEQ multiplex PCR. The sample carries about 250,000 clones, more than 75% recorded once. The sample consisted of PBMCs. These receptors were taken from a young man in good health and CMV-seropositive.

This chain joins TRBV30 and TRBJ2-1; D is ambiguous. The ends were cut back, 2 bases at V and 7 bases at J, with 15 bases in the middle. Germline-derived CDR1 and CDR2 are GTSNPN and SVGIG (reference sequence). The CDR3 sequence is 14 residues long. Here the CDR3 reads CAWSPLARSNEQFF. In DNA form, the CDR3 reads TGTGCCTGGAGTCCCCTCGCGCGATCGAATGAGCAGTTCTTC.

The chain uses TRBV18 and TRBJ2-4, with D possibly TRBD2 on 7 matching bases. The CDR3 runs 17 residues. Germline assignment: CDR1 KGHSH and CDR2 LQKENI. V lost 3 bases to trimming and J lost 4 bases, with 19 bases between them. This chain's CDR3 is CASSPFFDAGAKNIQYF. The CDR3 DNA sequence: TGTGCCAGCTCACCTTTTTTCGACGCGGGGGCGAAAAACATTCAGTACTTC.